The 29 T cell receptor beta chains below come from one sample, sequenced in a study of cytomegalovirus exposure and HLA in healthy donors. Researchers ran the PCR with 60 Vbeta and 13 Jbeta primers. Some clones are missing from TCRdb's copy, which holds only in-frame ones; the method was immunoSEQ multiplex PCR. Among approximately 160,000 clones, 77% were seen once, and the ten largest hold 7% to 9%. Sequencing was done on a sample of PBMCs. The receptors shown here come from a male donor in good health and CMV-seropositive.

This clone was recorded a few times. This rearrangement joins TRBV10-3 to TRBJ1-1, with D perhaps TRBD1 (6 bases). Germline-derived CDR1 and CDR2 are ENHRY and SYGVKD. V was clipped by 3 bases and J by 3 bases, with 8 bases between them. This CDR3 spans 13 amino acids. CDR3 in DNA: TGTGCCATCAGTGAACGGACAGACACTGAAGCTTTCTTT. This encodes CAISERTDTEAFF.

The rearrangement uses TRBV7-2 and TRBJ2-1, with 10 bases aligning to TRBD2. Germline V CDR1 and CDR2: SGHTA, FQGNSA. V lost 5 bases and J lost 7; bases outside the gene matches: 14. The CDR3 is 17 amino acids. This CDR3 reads CASSDLAGASFGNEQFF. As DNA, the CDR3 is TGTGCCAGCAGCGACCTAGCGGGGGCCAGCTTTGGGAATGAGCAGTTCTTC.

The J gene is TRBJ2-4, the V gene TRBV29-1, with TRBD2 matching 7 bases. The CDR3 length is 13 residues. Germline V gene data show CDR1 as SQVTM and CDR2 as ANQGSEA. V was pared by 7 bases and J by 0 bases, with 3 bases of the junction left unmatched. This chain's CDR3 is CSDLAVAKNIQYF. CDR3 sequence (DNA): TGCAGCGATCTAGCGGTAGCCAAAAACATTCAGTACTTC.

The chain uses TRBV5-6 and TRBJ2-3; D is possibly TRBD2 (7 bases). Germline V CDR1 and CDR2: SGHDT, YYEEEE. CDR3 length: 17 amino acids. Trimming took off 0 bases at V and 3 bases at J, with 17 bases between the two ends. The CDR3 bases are TGTGCCAGCAGCTTGGTAGGGGGGGGGATCATAACAGATACGCAGTATTTT. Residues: CASSLVGGGIITDTQYF.

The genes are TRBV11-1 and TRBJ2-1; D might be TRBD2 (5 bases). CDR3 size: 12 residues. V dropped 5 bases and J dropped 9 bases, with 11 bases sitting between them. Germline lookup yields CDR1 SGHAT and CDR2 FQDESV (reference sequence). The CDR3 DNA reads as TGTGCCAGCAGCGTCGACCGGGGTGAGCAGTTCTTC. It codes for CASSVDRGEQFF.

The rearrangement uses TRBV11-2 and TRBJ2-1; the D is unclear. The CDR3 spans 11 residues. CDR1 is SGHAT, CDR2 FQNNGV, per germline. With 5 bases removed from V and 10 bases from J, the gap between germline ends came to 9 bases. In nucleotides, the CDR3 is TGTGCCAGCAGCCTTGTCTCCGAGCAGTTCTTC. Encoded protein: CASSLVSEQFF.

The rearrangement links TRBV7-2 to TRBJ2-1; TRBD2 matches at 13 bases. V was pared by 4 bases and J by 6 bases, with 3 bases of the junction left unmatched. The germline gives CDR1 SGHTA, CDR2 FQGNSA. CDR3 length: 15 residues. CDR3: CASSSGLAGINEQFF. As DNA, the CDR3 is TGTGCCAGCAGCTCGGGACTAGCGGGGATCAATGAGCAGTTCTTC.

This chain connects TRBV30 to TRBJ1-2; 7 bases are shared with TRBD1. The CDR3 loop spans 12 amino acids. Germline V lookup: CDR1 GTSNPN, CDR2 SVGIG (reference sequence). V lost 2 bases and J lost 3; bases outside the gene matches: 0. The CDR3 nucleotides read TGTGCCTGGAGTCAGGGGGACTATGGCTACACCTTC. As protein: CAWSQGDYGYTF.

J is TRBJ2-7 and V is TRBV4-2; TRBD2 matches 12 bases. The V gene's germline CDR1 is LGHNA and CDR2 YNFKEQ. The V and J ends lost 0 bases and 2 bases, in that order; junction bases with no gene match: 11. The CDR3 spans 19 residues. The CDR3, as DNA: TGTGCCAGCAGCCAAGATGGGCTAGCGGGGGGGCTTGGTCCCTACGAGCAGTACTTC. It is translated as CASSQDGLAGGLGPYEQYF.

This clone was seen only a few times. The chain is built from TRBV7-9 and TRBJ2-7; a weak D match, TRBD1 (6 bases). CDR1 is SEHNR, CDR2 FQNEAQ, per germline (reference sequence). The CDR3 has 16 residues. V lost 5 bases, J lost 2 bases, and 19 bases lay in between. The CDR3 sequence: CASSTRDTQTPYEQYF. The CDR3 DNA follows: TGTGCCAGCAGCACCCGGGACACTCAGACTCCCTACGAGCAGTACTTC. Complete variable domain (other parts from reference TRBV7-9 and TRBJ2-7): DTGVSQNPRHKITKRGQNVTFRCDPISEHNRLYWYRQTLGQGPEFLTYFQNEAQLEKSRLLSDRFSAERPKGSFSTLEIQRTEQGDSAMYLCASSTRDTQTPYEQYFGPGTRLTVT.

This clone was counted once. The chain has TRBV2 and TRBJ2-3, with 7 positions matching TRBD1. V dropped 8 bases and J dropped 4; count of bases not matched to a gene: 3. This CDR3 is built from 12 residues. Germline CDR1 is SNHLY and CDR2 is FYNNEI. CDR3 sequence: CASHQGADTQYF. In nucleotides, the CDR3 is TGTGCCAGCCACCAGGGGGCAGATACGCAGTATTTT.

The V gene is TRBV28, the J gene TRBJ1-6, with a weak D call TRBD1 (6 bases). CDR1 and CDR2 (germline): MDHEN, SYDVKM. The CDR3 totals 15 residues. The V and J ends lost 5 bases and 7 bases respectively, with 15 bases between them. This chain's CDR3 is CASSLSTGPNSPLHF. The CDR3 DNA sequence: TGTGCCAGCAGTCTCTCGACAGGCCCGAATTCACCCCTCCACTTT. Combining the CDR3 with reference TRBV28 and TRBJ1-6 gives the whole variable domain DVKVTQSSRYLVKRTGEKVFLECVQDMDHENMFWYRQDPGLGLRLIYFSYDVKMKEKGDIPEGYSVSREKKERFSLILESASTNQTSMYLCASSLSTGPNSPLHFGNGTRLTVT.

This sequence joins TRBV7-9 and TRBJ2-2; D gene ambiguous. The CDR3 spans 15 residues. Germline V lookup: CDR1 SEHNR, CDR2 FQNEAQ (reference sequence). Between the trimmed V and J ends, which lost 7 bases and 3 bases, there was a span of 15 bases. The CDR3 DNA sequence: TGTGCCAGCACCCCTGGGCAGACGTACACCGGGGAGCTGTTTTTT. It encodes CASTPGQTYTGELFF.

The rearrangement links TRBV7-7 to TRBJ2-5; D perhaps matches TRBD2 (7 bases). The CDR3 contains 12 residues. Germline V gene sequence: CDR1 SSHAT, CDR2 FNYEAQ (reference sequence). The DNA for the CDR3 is TGTGGAGTGGGCGGGGGCCCCGCGGCCCAGTACTTC. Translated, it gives CGVGGGPAAQYF.

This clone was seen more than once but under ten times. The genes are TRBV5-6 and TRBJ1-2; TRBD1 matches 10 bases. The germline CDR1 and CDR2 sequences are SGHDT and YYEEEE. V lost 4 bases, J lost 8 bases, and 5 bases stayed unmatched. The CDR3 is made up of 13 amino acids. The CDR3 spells CASSAGQGSGYTF. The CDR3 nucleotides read TGTGCCAGCAGCGCGGGACAGGGGAGCGGCTACACCTTC.

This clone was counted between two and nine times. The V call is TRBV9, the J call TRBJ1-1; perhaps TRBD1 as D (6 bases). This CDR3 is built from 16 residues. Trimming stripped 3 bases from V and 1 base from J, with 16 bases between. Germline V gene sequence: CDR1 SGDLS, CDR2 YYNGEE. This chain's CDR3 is CASSGDPGQANTEAFF. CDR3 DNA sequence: TGTGCCAGCAGCGGAGATCCGGGACAAGCGAACACTGAAGCTTTCTTT.

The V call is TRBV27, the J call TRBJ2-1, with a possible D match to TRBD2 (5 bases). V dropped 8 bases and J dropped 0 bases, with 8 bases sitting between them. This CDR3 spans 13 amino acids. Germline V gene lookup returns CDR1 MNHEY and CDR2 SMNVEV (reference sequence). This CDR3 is CASLGSSYNEQFF. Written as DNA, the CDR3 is TGTGCCAGCCTTGGGAGCTCCTACAATGAGCAGTTCTTC.

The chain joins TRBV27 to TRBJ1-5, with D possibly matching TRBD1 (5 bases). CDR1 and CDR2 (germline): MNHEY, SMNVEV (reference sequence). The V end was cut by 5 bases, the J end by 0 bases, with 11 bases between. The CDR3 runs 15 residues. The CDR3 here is CASSNTGHSNQPQHF. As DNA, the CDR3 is TGTGCCAGCAGTAACACAGGTCATAGCAATCAGCCCCAGCATTTT.

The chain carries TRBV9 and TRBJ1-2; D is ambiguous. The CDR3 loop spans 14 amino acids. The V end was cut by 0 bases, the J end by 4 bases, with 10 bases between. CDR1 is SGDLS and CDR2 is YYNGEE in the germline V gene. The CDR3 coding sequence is TGTGCCAGCAGCGTAGAAGAGTCTTCCTATGGCTACACCTTC. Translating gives CASSVEESSYGYTF.

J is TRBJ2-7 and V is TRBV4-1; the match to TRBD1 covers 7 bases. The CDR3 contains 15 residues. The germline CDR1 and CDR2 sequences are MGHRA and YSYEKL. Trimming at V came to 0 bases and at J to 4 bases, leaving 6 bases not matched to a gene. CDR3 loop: CASSQEVQGLYEQYF. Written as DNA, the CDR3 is TGCGCCAGCAGCCAAGAAGTACAGGGGCTATACGAGCAGTACTTC.

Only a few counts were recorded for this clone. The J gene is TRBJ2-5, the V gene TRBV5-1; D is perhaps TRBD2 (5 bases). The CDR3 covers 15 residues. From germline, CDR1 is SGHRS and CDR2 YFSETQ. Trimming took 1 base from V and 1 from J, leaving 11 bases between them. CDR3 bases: TGCGCCAGCAGCTTGTTACTGGACTCCCAAGAGACCCAGTACTTC. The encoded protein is CASSLLLDSQETQYF.

This chain's CDR3 is CASSTGTGELFF. In DNA, the CDR3 is TGTGCCAGCAGCACAGGGACCGGGGAGCTGTTTTTT. This chain connects TRBV5-6 to TRBJ2-2; D may be TRBD1 (6 bases). Germline loops: CDR1 SGHDT, CDR2 YYEEEE. The V gene lost 4 bases and the J gene lost 5 bases, with 6 bases spanning the gap. The CDR3 is made up of 12 amino acids.

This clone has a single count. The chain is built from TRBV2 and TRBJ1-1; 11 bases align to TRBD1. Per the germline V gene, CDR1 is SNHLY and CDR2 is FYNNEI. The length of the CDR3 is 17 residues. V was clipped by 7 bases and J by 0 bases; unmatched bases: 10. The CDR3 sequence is CASTYQGQGAVNTEAFF. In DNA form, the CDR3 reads TGTGCCAGCACCTACCAAGGACAGGGGGCTGTGAACACTGAAGCTTTCTTT.

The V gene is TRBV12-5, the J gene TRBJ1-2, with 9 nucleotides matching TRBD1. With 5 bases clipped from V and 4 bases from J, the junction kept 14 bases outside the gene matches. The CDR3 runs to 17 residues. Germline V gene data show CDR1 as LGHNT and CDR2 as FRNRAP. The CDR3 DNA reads TGTGCTAGTGGTGCGACCGGGACAGGGACTATTACCTATGGCTACACCTTC. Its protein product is CASGATGTGTITYGYTF.

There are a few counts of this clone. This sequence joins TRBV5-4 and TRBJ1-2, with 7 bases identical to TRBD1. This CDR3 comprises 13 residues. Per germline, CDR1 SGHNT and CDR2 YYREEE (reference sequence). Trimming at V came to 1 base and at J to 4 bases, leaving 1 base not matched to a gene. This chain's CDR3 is CASSLRDSYGYTF. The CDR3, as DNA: TGTGCCAGCAGCTTGCGGGACAGCTATGGCTACACCTTC.

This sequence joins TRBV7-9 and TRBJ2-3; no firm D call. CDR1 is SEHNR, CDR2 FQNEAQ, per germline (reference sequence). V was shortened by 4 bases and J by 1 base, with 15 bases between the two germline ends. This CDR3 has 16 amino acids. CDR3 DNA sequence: TGTGCCAGCAGCTCGCGGCATCCCCGGGGCACAGATACGCAGTATTTT. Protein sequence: CASSSRHPRGTDTQYF.

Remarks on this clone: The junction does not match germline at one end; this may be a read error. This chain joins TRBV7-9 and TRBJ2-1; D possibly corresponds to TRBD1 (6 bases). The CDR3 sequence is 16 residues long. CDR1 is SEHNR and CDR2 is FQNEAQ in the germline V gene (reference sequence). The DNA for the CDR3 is TGTTCCAGCAGCCCTCCCTCTGGACAGCTCTACAATGAGCAGTTCTTC. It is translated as CSSSPPSGQLYNEQFF.

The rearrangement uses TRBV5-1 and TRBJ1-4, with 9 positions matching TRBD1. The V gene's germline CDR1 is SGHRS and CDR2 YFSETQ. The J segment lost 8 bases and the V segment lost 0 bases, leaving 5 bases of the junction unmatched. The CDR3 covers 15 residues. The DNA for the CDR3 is TGCGCCAGCAGCTTGGGGGGACAGGGAGAAGAAAAACTGTTTTTT. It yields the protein CASSLGGQGEEKLFF.

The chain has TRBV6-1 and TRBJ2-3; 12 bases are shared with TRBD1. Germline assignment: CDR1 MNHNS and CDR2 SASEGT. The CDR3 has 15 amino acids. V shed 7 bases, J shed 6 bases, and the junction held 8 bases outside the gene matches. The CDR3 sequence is CASKAGTGGRDTQYF. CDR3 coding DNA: TGTGCCAGCAAGGCAGGGACAGGGGGCAGGGATACGCAGTATTTT.